These T cell receptor beta chains were read from a single sample in a study of ipilimumab plus nivolumab after autologous stem cell transplantation. The repertoire was sequenced with immunoSEQ multiplex PCR; TCRdb's copy has only in-frame clones and lacks some. In the table there are 77,000 or so clones, more than 80% of which are singletons. The sequencing used PBMCs, collected in a trial of ipilimumab plus nivolumab as post-transplant consolidation. Receptors originate from a male donor with diffuse large B-cell lymphoma. The conserved cysteine and the conserved F or W are not part of the CDR3 here. Where a row states a size, it is once, few, many or the class of an expanded clone; other rows omit it.

TRBV9	TRBJ2-3	few	ASSATGGTVLTDTQY
TRBV5-1	TRBJ2-3	.	ASSSGVSTDTQY
TRBV7-2	TRBJ1-2	.	ASSPPGAYGYT
TRBV25-1	TRBJ1-4	.	ASSEYGRNEKLF
TRBV7-6	TRBJ1-1	.	ASSPGQNTEAF
TRBV7-9	TRBJ2-3	.	ASSFSLSEGY
TRBV7-2	TRBJ1-1	.	ASSRRRQNTEAF
TRBV6-6	TRBJ2-7	once	ASRPLSAGGDEQY
TRBV27	TRBJ1-1	few	ASSLFQGLTEAF
TRBV18	TRBJ2-1	.	ASSPLPTYNEQF
TRBV29-1	TRBJ1-5	.	SVRDTDSNQPQH
TRBV27	TRBJ1-1	.	ASRGTGVTEAF
TRBV11-2	TRBJ2-2	.	ASSLERGAGELF
TRBV2	TRBJ2-7	.	ASSEFSGEQY
TRBV5-4	TRBJ2-7	few	ASSLDSGFYEQY